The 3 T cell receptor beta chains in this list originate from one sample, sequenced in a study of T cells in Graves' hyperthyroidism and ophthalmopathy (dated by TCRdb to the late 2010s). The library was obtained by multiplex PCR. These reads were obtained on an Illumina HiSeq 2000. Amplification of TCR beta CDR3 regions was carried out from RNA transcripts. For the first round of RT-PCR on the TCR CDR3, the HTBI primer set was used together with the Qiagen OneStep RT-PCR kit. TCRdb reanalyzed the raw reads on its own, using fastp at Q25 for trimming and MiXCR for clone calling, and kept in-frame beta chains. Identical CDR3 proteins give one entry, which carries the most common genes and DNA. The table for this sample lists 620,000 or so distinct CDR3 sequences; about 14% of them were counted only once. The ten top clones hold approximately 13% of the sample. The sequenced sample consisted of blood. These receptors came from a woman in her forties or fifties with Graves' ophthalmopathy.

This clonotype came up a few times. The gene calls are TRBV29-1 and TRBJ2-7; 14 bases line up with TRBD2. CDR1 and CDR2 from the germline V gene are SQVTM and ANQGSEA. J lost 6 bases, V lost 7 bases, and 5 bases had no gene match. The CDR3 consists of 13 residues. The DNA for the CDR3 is TGCAGCGCTATGGGACTAGCGGGAGCCGAGCAGTACTTC. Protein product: CSAMGLAGAEQYF.

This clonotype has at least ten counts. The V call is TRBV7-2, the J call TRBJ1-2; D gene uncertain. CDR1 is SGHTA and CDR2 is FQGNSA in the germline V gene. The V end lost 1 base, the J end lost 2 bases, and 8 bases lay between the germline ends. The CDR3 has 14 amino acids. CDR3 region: CASSLEAVNYGYTF. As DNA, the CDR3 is TGTGCCAGCAGCTTAGAGGCAGTCAACTATGGCTACACCTTC.

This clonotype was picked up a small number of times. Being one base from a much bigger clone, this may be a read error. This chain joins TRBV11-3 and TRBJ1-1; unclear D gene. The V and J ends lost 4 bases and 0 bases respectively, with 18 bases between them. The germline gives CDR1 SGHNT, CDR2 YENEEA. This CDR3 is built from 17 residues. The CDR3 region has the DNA TGTGCCAGCAGCTCGGGAGACCATGGAAGGGTGAACACTGAAGCTTTCTTT. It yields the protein CASSSGDHGRVNTEAFF.